The 18 T cell receptor beta chains listed next were all sequenced from one sample in a study of cytomegalovirus exposure and HLA in healthy donors. The PCR ran on 60 Vbeta and 13 Jbeta primers. TCRdb's table, derived via immunoSEQ multiplex PCR, lists solely in-frame clones and lacks some. The sample holds about 190,000 clones, around 85% seen once. Sequencing was carried out using PBMCs. The receptor source for this set is a middle-aged man in good health and CMV-seropositive.

The chain recombines TRBV5-5 with TRBJ2-7; D might be TRBD2 (5 bases). The CDR3 contains 15 residues. CDR1 SGHKS and CDR2 YYEKEE come from the germline V gene (reference sequence). Deletions cut 3 bases from V and 2 bases from J, with 15 bases between. CDR3 sequence (DNA): TGTGCCAGCAGCTATAGCTGGACTCCCACCTACGAGCAGTACTTC. This gives the protein CASSYSWTPTYEQYF.

The gene calls are TRBV11-2 and TRBJ1-4, with 7 bases aligning to TRBD1. The CDR3 sequence is 16 residues long. Germline V lookup: CDR1 SGHAT, CDR2 FQNNGV. Losses at the gene ends were 4 bases for V and 3 bases for J; bases not matched to a gene: 8. As DNA, the CDR3 is TGTGCCAGCAGCTCGGGGCAGGGGGTTCCTAATGAAAAACTGTTTTTT. It translates to CASSSGQGVPNEKLFF.

This chain connects TRBV27 to TRBJ2-7, with 8 bases matching TRBD1. The V segment lost 7 bases and the J segment 7 bases; nucleotides outside the gene matches: 6. Germline-derived CDR1 and CDR2 are MNHEY and SMNVEV (reference sequence). This CDR3 is built from 12 residues. CDR3: CASIGQGGEQYF. As DNA, the CDR3 is TGTGCCAGCATCGGACAGGGCGGTGAGCAGTACTTC.

The genes are TRBV6-1 and TRBJ2-3, with 9 bases matching TRBD1. The CDR3 runs to 14 residues. CDR1 and CDR2 (germline): MNHNS, SASEGT. With 4 bases clipped from V and 4 bases from J, the junction kept 3 bases outside the gene matches. The CDR3, as DNA: TGTGCCAGCAGTGCCGGGACAGGGCCAGATACGCAGTATTTT. Protein: CASSAGTGPDTQYF.

This chain connects TRBV12-5 to TRBJ2-3, with D maybe TRBD1 (5 bases). V was shortened by 4 bases and J by 0 bases, with 11 bases between the two germline ends. This CDR3 spans 15 amino acids. The germline V gene encodes CDR1 LGHNT and CDR2 FRNRAP. CDR3 sequence reads: CASGSGRGSTDTQYF. DNA for the CDR3: TGTGCTAGTGGTTCCGGAAGGGGAAGCACAGATACGCAGTATTTT.

This chain connects TRBV9 to TRBJ2-6, with 8 bases that match TRBD1. The CDR3 has 18 residues. Germline V gene sequence: CDR1 SGDLS, CDR2 YYNGEE. Germline trimming cut 0 bases from V and 3 bases from J; bases unmatched to any gene: 8. This CDR3 reads CASSVEMQGALGANVLTF. For the CDR3, the DNA is TGTGCCAGCAGCGTAGAGATGCAGGGGGCGCTTGGGGCCAACGTCCTGACTTTC.

This clone turned up a few times. The CDR3 DNA follows: TGTGCCAGCAGTCCGGACAGTACAGGAAACACCATATATTTT. This gives the protein CASSPDSTGNTIYF. The chain carries TRBV28 and TRBJ1-3; D possibly corresponds to TRBD1 (6 bases). Deletions cut 5 bases from V and 4 bases from J, with 12 bases between. The CDR3 totals 14 residues. Germline V gene data show CDR1 as MDHEN and CDR2 as SYDVKM. The full variable domain, in which reference TRBV28 and TRBJ1-3 provide the parts outside the CDR3, is DVKVTQSSRYLVKRTGEKVFLECVQDMDHENMFWYRQDPGLGLRLIYFSYDVKMKEKGDIPEGYSVSREKKERFSLILESASTNQTSMYLCASSPDSTGNTIYFGEGSWLTVV.

This chain connects TRBV6-1 to TRBJ2-7, with D perhaps TRBD1 (5 bases). V was clipped by 4 bases and J by 3 bases, with 13 bases between them. CDR3 length equals 14 residues. Germline CDR1 reads MNHNS; CDR2 reads SASEGT. The CDR3 DNA reads TGTGCCAGCAGTGCGACGACAGTAAACTACGAGCAGTACTTC. Protein: CASSATTVNYEQYF.

This chain joins TRBV19 and TRBJ2-3; 13 bases map to TRBD2. Trimming took 5 bases from V and 4 from J; bases not matched to a gene: 6. The CDR3 sequence is 16 residues long. Germline CDR1 LNHDA, CDR2 SQIVND (reference sequence). CDR3: CASSFQLAGGPDTQYF. In nucleotides, the CDR3 is TGTGCCAGTAGTTTTCAACTAGCGGGGGGGCCAGATACGCAGTATTTT.

The rearrangement uses TRBV6-1 and TRBJ2-1; 9 positions agree with TRBD2. Trimming removed 2 bases from V and 6 bases from J; junction bases left unmatched: 5. The V gene's germline CDR1 is MNHNS and CDR2 SASEGT. The CDR3 has 15 residues. The CDR3 spells CASSEQTSGANEQFF. The CDR3 nucleotides are TGTGCCAGCAGTGAACAGACTAGCGGAGCCAATGAGCAGTTCTTC.

A single count supports this clone. This chain connects TRBV10-3 to TRBJ2-3; TRBD1 is a possible D gene (6 bases). Germline CDR1 reads ENHRY; CDR2 reads SYGVKD. This CDR3 comprises 15 residues. V gave up 3 bases and J gave up 1 base, with 11 bases separating them. The CDR3 DNA is TGTGCCATCAGTGATTCAGGGGCCGGCACAGATACGCAGTATTTT. Its protein is CAISDSGAGTDTQYF.

The chain uses TRBV7-9 and TRBJ2-3; 11 nucleotides line up with TRBD2. The junction had 4 bases not matched to a gene; V was cut back by 1 base and J by 1 base. CDR3 length equals 17 residues. Germline CDR1 SEHNR, CDR2 FQNEAQ (reference sequence). The CDR3 sequence is CASSLGGLAGGTDTQYF. As DNA, the CDR3 is TGTGCCAGCAGCTTAGGCGGACTAGCGGGCGGCACAGATACGCAGTATTTT.

The chain employs TRBV7-9 and TRBJ2-7; D ambiguous. This CDR3 comprises 13 residues. V shed 1 base and J shed 0 bases, with 4 bases lying between them. The germline V gene has CDR1 SEHNR and CDR2 FQNEAQ (reference sequence). In DNA, the CDR3 is TGTGCCAGCAGCTTAGAGAGCTCCTACGAGCAGTACTTC. Its translation: CASSLESSYEQYF.

J is TRBJ2-1 and V is TRBV30; maybe TRBD2 (5 bases). The CDR3 is made up of 14 amino acids. V shed 0 bases and J shed 9 bases, with 15 bases lying between them. Germline CDR1 reads GTSNPN; CDR2 reads SVGIG (reference sequence). CDR3 in DNA: TGTGCCTGGAGTGTGTTTCGGGGTTTCGGTGAGCAGTTCTTC. Translated, it gives CAWSVFRGFGEQFF.

This sequence joins TRBV5-1 and TRBJ2-7; weak D call: TRBD1 (5 bases). Trimming pared 3 bases from V and 5 bases from J, leaving 9 bases between. Germline CDR1 SGHRS, CDR2 YFSETQ. The CDR3 length is 12 residues. The CDR3 bases are TGCGCCAGCAGCTCTGGGGCCGACGAGCAGTACTTC. The encoded protein is CASSSGADEQYF.

This chain links TRBV6-1 with TRBJ1-1, with D tentatively TRBD1 (6 bases). Germline CDR1 and CDR2: MNHNS and SASEGT. This CDR3 has 15 amino acids. V was pared by 6 bases and J by 4 bases, with 18 bases between. The CDR3 region is CASSLGSSGVTEAFF. As DNA, the CDR3 is TGTGCCAGCAGCCTGGGATCTTCAGGGGTCACTGAAGCTTTCTTT.

V usage is TRBV27 and J usage is TRBJ2-2, with 9 bases that match TRBD1. Germline trimming cut 5 bases from V and 7 bases from J; bases unmatched to any gene: 5. This CDR3 region has 14 residues. The germline gives CDR1 MNHEY, CDR2 SMNVEV (reference sequence). CDR3: CASSPGQGHGELFF. In DNA form, the CDR3 reads TGTGCCAGCAGTCCGGGACAGGGCCACGGGGAGCTGTTTTTT.

The chain couples TRBV5-5 to TRBJ1-6; no definite D call. Per the germline V gene, CDR1 is SGHKS and CDR2 is YYEKEE (reference sequence). This CDR3 is built from 14 residues. With 2 bases removed from V and 8 bases from J, the gap between germline ends came to 11 bases. The CDR3 region is CASSLKVRDSPLHF. The CDR3 DNA is TGTGCCAGCAGCTTAAAGGTACGGGATTCACCCCTCCACTTT.